This TCR beta chain was sequenced for a study of blood T cell repertoires in COVID-19 (dated by TCRdb to about 2020). In terms of the full investigation: Samples covering the acute and convalescent phases of COVID-19 were provided by collaborators in the United States, Italy and Spain. The prospective study material was composed of cDNA or gDNA derived from T cells, B-cell-depleted T cells, or PBMCs. HLA class I and class II types, where available, came from metadata supplied by the sample provider rather than from assay-based typing. The dataset comprised deeply sampled blood TCRbeta repertoires from subjects exposed to, actively infected with, or recovered from COVID-19. Nearly every sample came with metadata listing a de-identified subject ID, COVID-19 status, age in years and sex. A freely available public database, intended as a resource for researchers studying the immune response to SARS-CoV-2, is where the repertoires were released. The samples were drawn from the first 160 participants of the ongoing ImmuneRACE study and from some 1,300 subjects provided by 6 global collaborators.

Sequences KGHSH (CDR1) and LQKENI (CDR2) are obtained from the germline V gene. For this chain, trimming is 3 bases at the V end and 7 bases at the J end, and the number of junction bases without a gene match is 8. Reading from cysteine to phenylalanine, the CDR3 counts 15 amino acids. Left in the record is the CDR3 DNA by itself, 45 bases read in frame from the first base. TCRbeta CDR3 regions were amplified from genomic DNA using the immunoSEQ Assay, a bias-controlled multiplex PCR. The authors' pipeline ran thus. Nucleated cell counts per sample were estimated from amplification of reference gene primers within the assay. Sequence reads were collapsed and filtered to measure the absolute abundance of every unique TCRbeta CDR3 rearrangement. For each sample, productive Simpson clonality was calculated as the square root of Simpson's diversity index across productive rearrangements. Imported from immuneACCESS, the table was reduced by TCRdb to in-frame sequences with V and J called. These copies leave out some clones; in studies compared against another copy, an unresolved V gene accounts for under half, and the cause of the remainder is not known. That table supplies the V and J calls and clone size; D and trimming were determined from the DNA. The sample profile shows under 300,000 clones; 80% to 90% of them were found once. In total, the top ten clones hold approximately 14% of the sample.

What the research found in general, with its limitations: How much clinical and demographic metadata was included differed by source and by participant, and the metadata was provided uncurated.

Remarks on this clone: No antigen is known for it. There are no base qualities to consult, and no much larger clone falls within one base.

One collaborating source in Seattle enrolled patients while the patients were actively infected and followed the patients over time throughout the course of disease. Each collaborating institution followed its own protocols to collect whole blood in K2EDTA tubes. For TCRbeta analysis, collaborators shipped samples in one of three forms: frozen whole blood, isolated PBMCs, or DNA extracted from either of those sample types. This clonotype originated in a woman in her sixties or seventies with COVID-19, enrolled during active disease. The rearranged chain carries TRBV18 and TRBJ1-1, and 10 junctional nucleotides match TRBD1. What was sequenced was peripheral blood. The DNA reads TGTGCCAGCTCACCTTGGACAGGGGGAGAGGGTGAAGCTTTCTTT. Translation gives CASSPWTGGEGEAFF.